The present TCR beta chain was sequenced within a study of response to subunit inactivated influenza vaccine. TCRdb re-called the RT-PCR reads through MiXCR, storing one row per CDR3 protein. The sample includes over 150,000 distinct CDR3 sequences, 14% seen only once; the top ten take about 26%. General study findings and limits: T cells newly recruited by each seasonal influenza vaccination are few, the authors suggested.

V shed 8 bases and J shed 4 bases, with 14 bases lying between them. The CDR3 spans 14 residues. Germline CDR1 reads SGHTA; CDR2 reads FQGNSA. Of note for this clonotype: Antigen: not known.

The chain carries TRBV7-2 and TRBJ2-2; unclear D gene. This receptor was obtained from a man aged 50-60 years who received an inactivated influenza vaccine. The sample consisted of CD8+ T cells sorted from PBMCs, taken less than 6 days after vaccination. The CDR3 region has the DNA TGTGCCAGCGCCATGTGGCATCCCACCGGGGAGCTGTTTTTT. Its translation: CASAMWHPTGELFF.